This TCR beta chain emerged from a study of T-cell reconstitution after alpha-beta-depleted transplantation in children. Study findings and constraints: The study reportedly traced alpha-beta T cells about two months after transplant to several hundred expanded graft clones. In some patients, recipient T cells and intrathymic progenitors surviving conditioning explained high day-60 diversity. Newly produced T cells mostly provided counts and TCRbeta diversity after one year, as hyperexpanded clones declined.

A word on this clonotype: Its matching antigen is unknown.

Molecular barcoding with unique molecular identifiers was used for the TCRbeta library. One entry per CDR3 protein, called by TCRdb with MiXCR from the PCR reads. The sample lists fewer than 550,000 distinct CDR3 sequences, around 15% seen once, with over 25% in the top ten. Specimen: PBMCs, mostly from graft donor cells, collected 360 days after TCRalphabeta/CD19-depleted stem cell transplant. The TCR was taken from a boy younger than two who had a stem cell transplant for Wiskott-Aldrich syndrome, so the T cells may come from the graft donor.

The CDR3 sequence: CSVEGAGDTEAFF. CDR3 sequence (DNA): TGCAGCGTTGAAGGGGCAGGGGACACTGAAGCTTTCTTT. The genes are TRBV29-1 and TRBJ1-1, with D possibly TRBD1 on 6 matching bases. V was pared by 1 base and J by 3 bases, with 9 bases between. This CDR3 region has 13 residues. Germline lookup yields CDR1 SQVTM and CDR2 ANQGSEA.